This T cell receptor (beta chain) came from a study of OX40 agonist ivuxolimab in advanced cancers. Germline lookup yields CDR1 MNHEY and CDR2 SVGAGI. The CDR3 covers 13 residues. V was shortened by 4 bases and J by 10 bases, with 13 bases between the two germline ends. The repertoire was sequenced with immunoSEQ multiplex PCR; TCRdb's copy has only in-frame clones and lacks some. The table lists tens of thousands of clones, about 80% of them singletons. Sequencing used CD4+ or CD8+ T cells sorted from blood, obtained in a trial of the OX40 agonist ivuxolimab. The genes are TRBV6-5 and TRBJ1-4; D not resolved. The receptor's source is an adult with an advanced solid tumor such as melanoma, head and neck, liver or kidney cancer. The CDR3 region is CASSSTGSGKLFF. The CDR3 DNA follows: TGTGCCAGCAGTTCCACGGGATCCGGAAAACTGTTTTTT.